The 32 T cell receptor beta chains listed next were all sequenced from one sample in a study of kidney transplant recipient with SARS-CoV-2 infection. TCRdb re-called the reads through MiXCR, storing one row per CDR3 protein. Of 200,000 to 300,000 distinct CDR3 sequences in the sample, 25% to 35% are singletons; the top ten hold around 6.8%. The sample consisted of a blood sample, taken at baseline and on day 111 from a kidney transplant recipient. The receptor set was obtained from a male patient aged 25 to 39 who had COVID-19 and was a kidney transplant recipient. The graft donor may have contributed some T cells.

With respect to this clonotype: As the CDR3 is not closed by the conserved phenylalanine or tryptophan, this likely results from a read error. The chain recombines TRBV24-1 with TRBJ1-2, with D hard to call. Trimming took 6 bases from V and 4 from J, leaving 23 bases between them. Germline V gives CDR1 KGHDR, CDR2 SFDVKD. The CDR3 extends over 17 amino acids. CDR3 protein: CATSHLLSTRKTYGYTS. Here the CDR3 DNA reads TGTGCCACCAGTCACCTCCTTAGTACCAGAAAGACCTATGGCTACACCTCC.

This clonotype was observed at least ten times. CDR3 sequence: CASSDSENQPQHF. CDR3 coding DNA: TGTGCCAGCAGCGACTCTGAAAATCAGCCCCAGCATTTT. V gene TRBV9 combines with J gene TRBJ1-5, with D hard to call. The CDR3 contains 13 residues. Trimming shortened V by 3 bases and J by 4 bases, and 8 bases separated the two germline ends. The V gene's germline CDR1 is SGDLS and CDR2 YYNGEE.

This clonotype was counted at least ten times. The chain has TRBV24-1 and TRBJ1-2, with D uncertain. V dropped 5 bases and J dropped 4 bases, with 22 bases sitting between them. Germline lookup yields CDR1 KGHDR and CDR2 SFDVKD. This CDR3 has 17 amino acids. The CDR3 spells CATSVDISTRKTYGYTF. CDR3 nucleotide sequence: TGTGCCACCAGTGTTGATATTAGTACCAGAAAGACCTATGGCTACACCTTC.

A remark on this clonotype: A much larger clone is a single base away; this may be a read error. This CDR3 fails to terminate in the conserved phenylalanine or tryptophan, so it likely reflects a read error. The genes are TRBV5-1 and TRBJ1-1; TRBD1 matches 8 bases. Looked up from germline, CDR1 is SGHRS and CDR2 is YFSETQ. The V gene end was trimmed by 5 bases and the J gene end by 4 bases; junction bases not matched to a gene: 7. The CDR3 has 14 residues. The CDR3 nucleotides read TGCGCCAGCAGGGCGACAGGGGAGGGCACTGAAGCTTTCCTT. It translates to CASRATGEGTEAFL.

Concerning this clonotype: A much larger clone differs by one base, so this may be a read error. The CDR3 nucleotides are TGTGCCGGCAGCTGTGGGGTAACAAGCAGAAAGACCTATGGCTACACCTTC. This encodes CAGSCGVTSRKTYGYTF. The chain is built from TRBV11-2 and TRBJ1-2; D remains ambiguous. Per germline, CDR1 SGHAT and CDR2 FQNNGV. The CDR3 contains 17 residues.

In this sample, this clonotype turned up many times. J is TRBJ1-1 and V is TRBV28; 8 nucleotides match TRBD1. Germline trimming cut 5 bases from V and 0 bases from J; bases unmatched to any gene: 2. The CDR3 has 14 residues. Germline V gives CDR1 MDHEN, CDR2 SYDVKM. CDR3 sequence reads: CASSLGQVNTEAFF. Here the CDR3 DNA reads TGTGCCAGCAGTCTGGGACAGGTGAACACTGAAGCTTTCTTT.

A note on this clonotype: A much larger clone differs from this one at a single base, so this may be a read error. The chain couples TRBV28 to TRBJ2-1, with 11 bases lining up with TRBD2. After removal of 2 bases from V and 6 bases from J, the junction contained 6 bases not matched to a gene. The CDR3 extends over 16 amino acids. The germline gives CDR1 MDHEN, CDR2 SYDVKM. The DNA of the CDR3 is TGTGCCAGCAGTTTAATCGGGACTAGCGGAGGCAATGAGCAGTTCTTC. Protein sequence: CASSLIGTSGGNEQFF.

As to this clonotype: A much larger clone differs by one base, so this may be a read error. V gene TRBV10-1 combines with J gene TRBJ2-3; 8 nucleotides match TRBD2. This CDR3 is built from 12 residues. Germline V gene sequence: CDR1 WNHNN, CDR2 SYGVQD (reference sequence). V lost 6 bases to trimming and J lost 6 bases; unmatched junction nucleotides: 2. Written as DNA, the CDR3 is TGCGCCAGCAGCGGGAGGGTCGATACGCAGTATTTT. Amino acids: CASSGRVDTQYF.

This clonotype appeared many times. V gene TRBV3-1 combines with J gene TRBJ2-2; D is uncertain. The CDR3 runs to 18 residues. In germline, CDR1 is LGHDT, CDR2 YNNKEL (reference sequence). Trimming cost V 5 bases and J 5 bases, with 24 bases left between them. The CDR3: CASSNTTPISGLTGELFF. The CDR3 nucleotides read TGTGCCAGCAGCAATACTACTCCCATTTCAGGCTTGACCGGGGAGCTGTTTTTT.

This clonotype has at least ten counts. The chain has TRBV28 and TRBJ2-3, with 9 bases that match TRBD2. The length of the CDR3 is 15 residues. Germline assignment: CDR1 MDHEN and CDR2 SYDVKM. V dropped 1 base and J dropped 7; count of bases not matched to a gene: 6. The chain's CDR3 is CASSLSSGIAHTQYF. Written as DNA, the CDR3 is TGTGCCAGCAGTTTATCTAGCGGGATTGCCCATACGCAGTATTTT.

As for this clonotype: This may come from a read error, since a much larger clone is one base off. The gene calls are TRBV3-1 and TRBJ1-2, with a possible D match to TRBD1 (6 bases). The germline gives CDR1 LGHDT, CDR2 YNNKEL (reference sequence). CDR3 length: 14 amino acids. In nucleotides, the CDR3 is TGTGCCAACAGCCAAGGACAGAGTCTGTATGGCTACACCTTC. The encoded protein is CANSQGQSLYGYTF. The full variable domain, in which reference TRBV3-1 and TRBJ1-2 provide the parts outside the CDR3, is DTAVSQTPKYLVTQMGNDKSIKCEQNLGHDTMYWYKQDSKKFLKIMFSYNNKELIINETVPNRFSPKSPDKAHLNLHINSLELGDSAVYFCANSQGQSLYGYTFGSGTRLTVV.

Note on this clonotype: A read error is possible here, since a much larger clone lies one base away. V is TRBV5-6 and J is TRBJ1-2, with no clear D. Per germline, CDR1 SGHDT and CDR2 YYEEEE. V shed 6 bases and J shed 4 bases, with 22 bases lying between them. The CDR3 contains 16 residues. DNA for the CDR3: TGTGCCAGCAATGAGGCCAATAATCGAAAGACCTATGGCTACACCTTC. Translation gives CASNEANNRKTYGYTF.

This clonotype appeared many times. The V call is TRBV7-7, the J call TRBJ2-5; the match to TRBD2 covers 13 bases. This CDR3 contains 15 residues. In germline, CDR1 is SSHAT, CDR2 FNYEAQ (reference sequence). J gave up 4 bases and V 6 bases, and 5 bases lay outside the gene matches. The CDR3 reads CASSPGLAGVETQYF. In nucleotides, the CDR3 is TGTGCCAGCAGTCCCGGACTAGCGGGAGTAGAGACCCAGTACTTC. Full variable domain (missing parts from reference TRBV7-7 and TRBJ2-5): GAGVSQSPRYKVTKRGQDVTLRCDPISSHATLYWYQQALGQGPEFLTYFNYEAQPDKSGLPSDRFSAERPEGSISTLTIQRTEQRDSAMYRCASSPGLAGVETQYFGPGTRLLVL.

On this clonotype itself: Since a much larger clone is just one base distant, this may be a read error. V gene TRBV3-1 combines with J gene TRBJ2-5; D is unresolved. This CDR3 has 17 amino acids. The germline V gene has CDR1 LGHDT and CDR2 YNNKEL (reference sequence). The CDR3 DNA reads TGTGCCAACAGCCATCAATTTCCCATTTCTTTCTCTGAGACCCAGTACTTC. Amino acids: CANSHQFPISFSETQYF.

Remarks on this clonotype: A much larger clone sits a single nucleotide away, making a read error possible. The DNA for the CDR3 is TGTGCCAGCTCAGGGACCGGGACCGGGTTAGTCTACGGGCAGTACTTC. It specifies CASSGTGTGLVYGQYF. The chain employs TRBV18 and TRBJ2-7; D is tentatively TRBD1 or TRBD2 (5 bases each). This CDR3 has 16 residues. Per the germline V gene, CDR1 is KGHSH and CDR2 is LQKENI.

The chain carries TRBV12-3 or TRBV12-4 and TRBJ2-3; D is undetermined. Trimming took 11 bases from V and 4 from J, leaving 19 bases between them. The CDR3 is 14 amino acids. CDR3 nucleotide sequence: TGTGCCGGCGCGCTGGGCCCGGCAGCAGATACGCAGTATTTT. Encoded protein: CAGALGPAADTQYF.

This clonotype was detected ten times or more. This chain connects TRBV6-2 or TRBV6-3 to TRBJ2-1; 7 bases map to TRBD2. This CDR3 has 13 residues. Germline V lookup: CDR1 MNHEY, CDR2 SVGEGT. J gave up 4 bases and V 6 bases, and 3 bases lay outside the gene matches. In DNA form, the CDR3 reads TGTGCCAGCAGCAGCGGGGTTTACAATGAGCAGTTCTTC. Protein: CASSSGVYNEQFF.

The rearrangement links TRBV6-4 to TRBJ2-3, with D maybe TRBD2 (6 bases). V lost 0 bases and J lost 0, with 10 bases in between. The CDR3 runs 16 residues. Per germline, CDR1 MRHNA and CDR2 SNTAGT. CDR3 sequence: CASSDSPGLSTDTQYF. The DNA for the CDR3 is TGTGCCAGCAGTGACTCCCCGGGACTTAGCACAGATACGCAGTATTTT.

This clonotype occurred once. A read error may be the cause here, since a much bigger clone is one base away. The chain has TRBV20-1 and TRBJ2-6; D assignment may be TRBD1 or TRBD2 (6 bases each). CDR1 DFQATT and CDR2 SNEGSKA come from the germline V gene (reference sequence). This CDR3 has 12 residues. The CDR3 DNA follows: TGCAGGGGGGGCTCTGGGGCCATCGTCCTGACTTTC. Its translation: CRGGSGAIVLTF.

This clonotype appeared many times. V usage is TRBV20-1 and J usage is TRBJ1-2; D unclear. Germline CDR1 DFQATT, CDR2 SNEGSKA (reference sequence). This CDR3 has 13 amino acids. Trimming took off 5 bases at V and 4 bases at J, with 14 bases between the two ends. CDR3 protein: CSAYEDGRYGYTF. The CDR3, as DNA: TGCAGTGCTTACGAGGACGGACGCTATGGCTACACCTTC.

This clonotype was recorded many times. The chain employs TRBV28 and TRBJ1-1; D call uncertain. This CDR3 has 14 amino acids. Germline CDR1 reads MDHEN; CDR2 reads SYDVKM. V shed 5 bases and J shed 6 bases, with 16 bases lying between them. The CDR3 protein is CASSPDGSYPEAFF. The CDR3 region has the DNA TGTGCCAGCAGTCCCGATGGGAGCTACCCTGAAGCTTTCTTT. Filled out from reference TRBV28 and TRBJ1-1, the complete variable domain reads DVKVTQSSRYLVKRTGEKVFLECVQDMDHENMFWYRQDPGLGLRLIYFSYDVKMKEKGDIPEGYSVSREKKERFSLILESASTNQTSMYLCASSPDGSYPEAFFGQGTRLTVV.

Concerning this clonotype itself: The junction differs from germline at one of its ends, possibly a read error. The CDR3 loop is CASGTGNLQGKTYDYTF. Written as DNA, the CDR3 is TGTGCTAGTGGTACGGGTAATTTGCAGGGAAAGACCTATGACTACACCTTC. V gene TRBV12-5 combines with J gene TRBJ1-2; TRBD1 is a possible D gene (5 bases). CDR1 is LGHNT, CDR2 FRNRAP, per germline. CDR3 length: 17 amino acids. The full variable domain, its missing parts supplied by reference TRBV12-5 and TRBJ1-2, is DARVTQTPRHKVTEMGQEVTMRCQPILGHNTVFWYRQTMMQGLELLAYFRNRAPLDDSGMPKDRFSAEMPDATLATLKIQPSEPRDSAVYFCASGTGNLQGKTYDYTFGSGTRLTVV.

Note on this clonotype: This may be a read error, as it is one base from a much larger clone. The genes are TRBV28 and TRBJ2-7; D is unresolved. CDR1 is MDHEN and CDR2 is SYDVKM in the germline V gene. This CDR3 is 16 amino acids long. CDR3 in DNA: TGTGCCGGCAGTCTGCTCCTACCGGGCCCTCGGGACGAGCAGTACTTC. It codes for CAGSLLLPGPRDEQYF.

A word on this clonotype: A much larger clone differs from this one at a single base, so this may be a read error. The rearrangement links TRBV19 to TRBJ1-3, with D uncertain. V gave up 9 bases and J gave up 0 bases, with 18 bases separating them. The CDR3 extends over 16 amino acids. CDR1 and CDR2 from the germline V gene are LNHDA and SQIVND (reference sequence). This chain's CDR3 is CASAPVTVLSGNTIYF. Written as DNA, the CDR3 is TGTGCCAGCGCTCCGGTGACGGTTCTCTCTGGAAACACCATATATTTT.

As concerns this clonotype: This could be a read error, since a much larger clone is one nucleotide away. The conserved phenylalanine or tryptophan is not found at the CDR3 terminus, so this likely reflects a read error. CDR3 sequence: CASSLGGGEYTEAFL. Written as DNA, the CDR3 is TGTGCCAGCAGCTTAGGGGGGGGGGAATACACTGAAGCTTTCCTT. The rearrangement links TRBV7-9 to TRBJ1-1; D possibly corresponds to TRBD1 (5 bases). This CDR3 has 15 amino acids. Germline values: CDR1 SEHNR, CDR2 FQNEAQ (reference sequence). The ends were cut back, 1 base at V and 3 bases at J, with 12 bases in the middle.

This clonotype was counted ten times or more. This chain connects TRBV9 to TRBJ1-2; D is unresolved. The V end lost 7 bases, the J end lost 4 bases, and 23 bases lay between the germline ends. The CDR3 is 16 residues long. Germline CDR1 is SGDLS and CDR2 is YYNGEE. The CDR3 DNA sequence: TGTGCCAGCGGCAAAAAGTACTCAAGAAAGACCTATGGCTACACCTTC. Amino acid sequence: CASGKKYSRKTYGYTF.

Regarding this clonotype: A much larger clonotype is one base distant, so this may be a read error. The rearrangement uses TRBV5-1 and TRBJ1-1, with D maybe TRBD1 (5 bases). The CDR3 length is 14 residues. Germline lookup yields CDR1 SGHRS and CDR2 YFSETQ. Written as DNA, the CDR3 is TGCGCCAGCAGCTTGGCCTCTCGAGGGACTGAAGCTCTCTTT. The encoded protein is CASSLASRGTEALF.

This clonotype was seen repeatedly, ten times or more. The chain uses TRBV20-1 and TRBJ2-7; tentatively, D is TRBD1 (6 bases). Trimming shortened V by 4 bases and J by 6 bases, and 22 bases separated the two germline ends. The CDR3 consists of 15 residues. The germline V gene encodes CDR1 DFQATT and CDR2 SNEGSKA (reference sequence). The CDR3 coding sequence is TGCAGTGCTAACCGGGACATCCATGGGGGCTCCGAGCAGTACTTC. This encodes CSANRDIHGGSEQYF.

This clonotype was counted ten times or more. V is TRBV5-1 and J is TRBJ2-3, with D unclear. The V and J ends lost 5 bases and 0 bases respectively, with 10 bases between them. Germline V gives CDR1 SGHRS, CDR2 YFSETQ. The CDR3 spans 14 residues. CDR3 in DNA: TGCGCCAGCAGTACAGCCTCTAGCACAGATACGCAGTATTTT. Translating it yields CASSTASSTDTQYF.

The sample holds a few counts of this clonotype. The limits of the CDR3 on the DNA are not certain, so only TCRdb's listed CDR3 is given. This chain links TRBV19 with TRBJ2-2; the D segment call TRBD1 is taken from the table without a DNA check. Per the germline V gene, CDR1 is LNHDA and CDR2 is SQIVND (reference sequence). The CDR3 region is 15 residues in length, termini included. CDR3 amino acids: CASSIVGAGTGEPFF.

On this clonotype: This may stem from a read error, because a much larger clone lies one nucleotide away. The chain uses TRBV6-2 or TRBV6-3 and TRBJ1-2, with D uncertain. This CDR3 is 17 amino acids long. Germline V gene lookup returns CDR1 MNHEY and CDR2 SVGEGT. The V and J ends lost 4 bases and 4 bases respectively, with 22 bases between them. CDR3 residues: CASSCRSCTGKTYGYTF. DNA for the CDR3: TGTGCCAGCAGTTGCCGGTCCTGCACCGGAAAGACCTATGGCTACACCTTC.

Comments on this clonotype: A much larger clone is a single base away; this may be a read error. This chain joins TRBV29-1 and TRBJ1-1, with TRBD1 matching 7 bases. Germline V gene data show CDR1 as SQVTM and CDR2 as ANQGSEA. The length of the CDR3 is 12 residues. CDR3 sequence reads: CNVGSWDSAAFF. The CDR3 DNA is TGCAACGTTGGGTCATGGGACAGCGCCGCTTTCTTT.